Described below is a single T cell receptor (beta chain) sequence and its context. The antigen remains undetermined. This record comes from a study of CXCR3-negative and CXCR3-positive naive CD8 T cells. Study-wide points: TRB CDR3 hydrophobicity was greater in CXCR3-positive naive cells than in CXCR3-negative naive cells.

The CDR3 totals 15 residues. Germline V lookup: CDR1 LGHNA, CDR2 YSLEER. 5' RACE that incorporated UMI labels was used to prepare the TRB cDNA libraries. From its re-call of the 5' RACE reads, TCRdb lists each CDR3 protein once, without DNA. In total, the table holds over 150,000 distinct CDR3 sequences. The gene calls are TRBV4-3 and TRBJ2-3. Sequencing input: naive CXCR3+ CD8+ T cells from blood. The subset: CD45RO-CCR7+CD27+CD95- naive CD8+ T cells expressing CXCR3 (TNR3+). This clonotype was obtained from a human donor in good health. Some clones in this sample may be carry-over from other donors' samples. The CDR3 sequence is CASSQEVGISDTQYF.